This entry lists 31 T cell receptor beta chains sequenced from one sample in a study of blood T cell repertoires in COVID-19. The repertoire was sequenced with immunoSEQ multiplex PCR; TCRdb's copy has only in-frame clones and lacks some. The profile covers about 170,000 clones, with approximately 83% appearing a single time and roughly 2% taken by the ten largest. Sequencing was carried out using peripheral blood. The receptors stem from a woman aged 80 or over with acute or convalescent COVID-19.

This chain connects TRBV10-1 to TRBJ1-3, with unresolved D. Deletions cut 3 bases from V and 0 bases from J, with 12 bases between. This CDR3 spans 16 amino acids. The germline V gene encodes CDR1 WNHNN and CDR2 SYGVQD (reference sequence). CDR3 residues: CASSENYGISGNTIYF. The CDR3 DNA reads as TGCGCCAGCAGTGAAAACTACGGGATCTCTGGAAACACCATATATTTT.

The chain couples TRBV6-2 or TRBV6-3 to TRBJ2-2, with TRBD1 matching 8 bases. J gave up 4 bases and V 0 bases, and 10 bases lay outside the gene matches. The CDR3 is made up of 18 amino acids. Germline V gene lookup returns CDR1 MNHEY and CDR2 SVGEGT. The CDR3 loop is CASSYSPGGAVTTGELFF. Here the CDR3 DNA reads TGTGCCAGCAGTTACTCCCCAGGGGGCGCAGTGACCACCGGGGAGCTGTTTTTT.

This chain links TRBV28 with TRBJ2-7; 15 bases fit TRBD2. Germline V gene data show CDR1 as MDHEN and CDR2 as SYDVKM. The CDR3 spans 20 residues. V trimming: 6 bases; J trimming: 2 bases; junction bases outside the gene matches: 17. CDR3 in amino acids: CASSSLRPGTSGGSPYEQYF. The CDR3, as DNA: TGTGCCAGCAGCTCACTTAGACCCGGGACTAGCGGGGGGTCTCCCTACGAGCAGTACTTC.

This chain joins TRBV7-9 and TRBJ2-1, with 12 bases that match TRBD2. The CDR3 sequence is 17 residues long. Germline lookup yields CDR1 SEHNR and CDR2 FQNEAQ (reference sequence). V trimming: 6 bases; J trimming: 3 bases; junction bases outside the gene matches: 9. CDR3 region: CASRRGLAGVNYNEQFF. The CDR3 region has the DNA TGTGCCAGCAGGAGGGGACTAGCGGGTGTTAACTACAATGAGCAGTTCTTC.

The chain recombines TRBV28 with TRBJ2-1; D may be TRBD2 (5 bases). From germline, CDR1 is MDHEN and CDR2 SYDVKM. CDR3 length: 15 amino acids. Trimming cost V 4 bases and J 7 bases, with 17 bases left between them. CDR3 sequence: CASSSLTSGRNEQFF. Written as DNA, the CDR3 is TGTGCCAGCAGTTCCCTGACGAGCGGAAGGAATGAGCAGTTCTTC.

CDR3 DNA: TGTGCCAGTAAGGGCCGTGAGGGTCAAGAGACCCAGTACTTC. It encodes CASKGREGQETQYF. The V gene is TRBV19, the J gene TRBJ2-5; weak D call: TRBD2 (5 bases). Germline V gene sequence: CDR1 LNHDA, CDR2 SQIVND (reference sequence). V lost 7 bases and J 2 bases, leaving 14 bases between the germline ends. The CDR3 extends over 14 amino acids. Filled out from reference TRBV19 and TRBJ2-5, the complete variable domain reads DGGITQSPKYLFRKEGQNVTLSCEQNLNHDAMYWYRQDPGQGLRLIYYSQIVNDFQKGDIAEGYSVSREKKESFPLTVTSAQKNPTAFYLCASKGREGQETQYFGPGTRLLVL.

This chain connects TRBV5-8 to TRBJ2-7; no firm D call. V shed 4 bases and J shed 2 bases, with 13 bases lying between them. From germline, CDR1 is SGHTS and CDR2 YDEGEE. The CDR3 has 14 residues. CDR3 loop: CASSRVTPPYEQYF. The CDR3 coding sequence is TGTGCCAGCAGCCGGGTCACACCTCCCTACGAGCAGTACTTC.

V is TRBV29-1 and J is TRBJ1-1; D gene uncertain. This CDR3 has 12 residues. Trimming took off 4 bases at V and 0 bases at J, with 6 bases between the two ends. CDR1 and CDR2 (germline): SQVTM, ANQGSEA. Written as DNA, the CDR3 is TGCAGCGTTGGGGCCATGAACACTGAAGCTTTCTTT. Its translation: CSVGAMNTEAFF.

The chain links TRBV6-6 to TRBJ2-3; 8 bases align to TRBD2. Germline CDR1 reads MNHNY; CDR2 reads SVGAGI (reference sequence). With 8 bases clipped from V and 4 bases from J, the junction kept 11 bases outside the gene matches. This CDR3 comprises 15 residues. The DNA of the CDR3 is TGTGCCAGCGCGGTTAGCCGGGAGGGGTCAGATACGCAGTATTTT. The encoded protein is CASAVSREGSDTQYF.

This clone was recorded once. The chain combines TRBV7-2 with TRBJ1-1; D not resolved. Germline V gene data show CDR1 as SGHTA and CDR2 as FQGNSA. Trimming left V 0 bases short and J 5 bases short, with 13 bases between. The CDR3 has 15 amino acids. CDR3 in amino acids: CASSLAIATGTEAFF. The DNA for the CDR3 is TGTGCCAGCAGCTTAGCGATCGCTACGGGGACTGAAGCTTTCTTT.

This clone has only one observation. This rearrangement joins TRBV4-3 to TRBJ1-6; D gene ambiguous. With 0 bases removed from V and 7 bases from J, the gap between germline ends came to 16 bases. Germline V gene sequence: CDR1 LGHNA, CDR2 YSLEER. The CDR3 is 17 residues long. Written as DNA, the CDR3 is TGCGCCAGCAGCCAAGATCGGACGGACTTCTGGAATTCACCCCTCCACTTT. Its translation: CASSQDRTDFWNSPLHF.

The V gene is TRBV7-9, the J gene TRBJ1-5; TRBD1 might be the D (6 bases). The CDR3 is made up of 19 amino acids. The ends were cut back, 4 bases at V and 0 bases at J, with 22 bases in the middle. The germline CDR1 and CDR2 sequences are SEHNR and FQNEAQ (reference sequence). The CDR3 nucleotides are TGTGCCAGCAGCTCATCACCCGACAGGAGACGATATAGCAATCAGCCCCAGCATTTT. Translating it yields CASSSSPDRRRYSNQPQHF. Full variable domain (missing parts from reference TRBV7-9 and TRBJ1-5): DTGVSQNPRHKITKRGQNVTFRCDPISEHNRLYWYRQTLGQGPEFLTYFQNEAQLEKSRLLSDRFSAERPKGSFSTLEIQRTEQGDSAMYLCASSSSPDRRRYSNQPQHFGDGTRLSIL.

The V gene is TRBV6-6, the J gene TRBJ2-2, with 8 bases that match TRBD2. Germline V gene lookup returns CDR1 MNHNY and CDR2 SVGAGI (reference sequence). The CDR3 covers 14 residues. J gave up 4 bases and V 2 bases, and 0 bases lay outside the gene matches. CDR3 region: CASSYLAGTGELFF. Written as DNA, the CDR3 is TGTGCCAGCAGTTACCTAGCGGGCACCGGGGAGCTGTTTTTT.

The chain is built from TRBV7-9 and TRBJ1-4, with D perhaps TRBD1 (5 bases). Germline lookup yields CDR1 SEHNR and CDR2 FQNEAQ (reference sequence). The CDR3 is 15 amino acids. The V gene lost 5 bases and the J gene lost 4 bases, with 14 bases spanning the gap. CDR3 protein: CASSPSGGFNEKLFF. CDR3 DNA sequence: TGTGCCAGCAGCCCTTCGGGGGGATTTAATGAAAAACTGTTTTTT.

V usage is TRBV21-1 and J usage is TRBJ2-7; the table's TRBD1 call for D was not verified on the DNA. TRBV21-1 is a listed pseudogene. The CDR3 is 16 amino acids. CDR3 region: CASSKPGQGKFYEQYF. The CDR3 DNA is TGTGCCAGCAGCAAACCGGGACAGGGGAAATTCTACGAGCAGTACTTC.

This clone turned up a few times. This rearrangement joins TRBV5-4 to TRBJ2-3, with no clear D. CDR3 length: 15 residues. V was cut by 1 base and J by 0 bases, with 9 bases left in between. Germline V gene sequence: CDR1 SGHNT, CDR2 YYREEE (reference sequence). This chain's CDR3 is CASSLFPSSTDTQYF. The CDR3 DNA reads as TGTGCCAGCAGCTTGTTTCCGTCTAGCACAGATACGCAGTATTTT.

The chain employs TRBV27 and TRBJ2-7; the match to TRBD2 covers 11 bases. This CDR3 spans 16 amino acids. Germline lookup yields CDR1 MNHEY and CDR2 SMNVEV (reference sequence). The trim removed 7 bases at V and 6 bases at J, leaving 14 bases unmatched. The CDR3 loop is CASTPTPALAGVEQYF. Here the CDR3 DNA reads TGTGCCAGCACTCCTACCCCCGCACTAGCGGGAGTCGAGCAGTACTTC.

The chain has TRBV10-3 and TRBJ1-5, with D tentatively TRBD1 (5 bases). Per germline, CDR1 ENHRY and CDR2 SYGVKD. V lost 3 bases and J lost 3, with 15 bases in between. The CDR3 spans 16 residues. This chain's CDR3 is CAISDLWKQDNQPQHF. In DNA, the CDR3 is TGTGCCATCAGTGATCTCTGGAAACAGGACAATCAGCCCCAGCATTTT.

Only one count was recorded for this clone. CDR3 DNA: TGTGCCAGTAGTCCTAGCGACAATGAGCAGTTCTTC. It codes for CASSPSDNEQFF. The V gene is TRBV19, the J gene TRBJ2-1, with D perhaps matching TRBD2 (6 bases). V was shortened by 5 bases and J by 5 bases, with 7 bases between the two germline ends. Germline assignment: CDR1 LNHDA and CDR2 SQIVND (reference sequence). This CDR3 spans 12 amino acids. The full variable domain, its missing parts supplied by reference TRBV19 and TRBJ2-1, is DGGITQSPKYLFRKEGQNVTLSCEQNLNHDAMYWYRQDPGQGLRLIYYSQIVNDFQKGDIAEGYSVSREKKESFPLTVTSAQKNPTAFYLCASSPSDNEQFFGPGTRLTVL.

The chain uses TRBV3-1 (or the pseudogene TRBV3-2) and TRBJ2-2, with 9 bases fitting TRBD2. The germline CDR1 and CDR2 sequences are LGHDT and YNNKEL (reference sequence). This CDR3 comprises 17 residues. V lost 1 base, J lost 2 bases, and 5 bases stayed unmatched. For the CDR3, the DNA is TGTGCCAGCAGCCAAGTTCGCGGGGGGGCCAACACCGGGGAGCTGTTTTTT. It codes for CASSQVRGGANTGELFF.

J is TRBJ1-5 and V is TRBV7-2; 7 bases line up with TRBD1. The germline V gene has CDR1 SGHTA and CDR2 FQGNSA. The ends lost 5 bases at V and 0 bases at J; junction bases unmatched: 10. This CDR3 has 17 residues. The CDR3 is CASSLIGTAYSNQPQHF. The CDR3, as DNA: TGTGCCAGCAGCCTAATTGGGACAGCGTATAGCAATCAGCCCCAGCATTTT.

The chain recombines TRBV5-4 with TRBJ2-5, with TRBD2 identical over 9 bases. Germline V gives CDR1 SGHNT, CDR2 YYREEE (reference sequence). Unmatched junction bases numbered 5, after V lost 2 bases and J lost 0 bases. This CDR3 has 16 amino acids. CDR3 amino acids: CASSFLAGGYQETQYF. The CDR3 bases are TGTGCCAGCAGCTTCCTGGCGGGGGGGTACCAAGAGACCCAGTACTTC.

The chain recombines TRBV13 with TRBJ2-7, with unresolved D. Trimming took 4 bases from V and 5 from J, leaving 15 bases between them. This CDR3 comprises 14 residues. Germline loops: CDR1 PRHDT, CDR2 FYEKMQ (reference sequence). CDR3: CASSYLPRAHEQYF. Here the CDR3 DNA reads TGTGCCAGCAGCTACTTGCCAAGAGCCCACGAGCAGTACTTC.

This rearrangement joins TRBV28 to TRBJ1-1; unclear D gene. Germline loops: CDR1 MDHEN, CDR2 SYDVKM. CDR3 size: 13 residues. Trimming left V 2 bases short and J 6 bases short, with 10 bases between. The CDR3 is CASSLGREPEAFF. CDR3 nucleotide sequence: TGTGCCAGCAGTTTAGGTCGGGAGCCTGAAGCTTTCTTT.

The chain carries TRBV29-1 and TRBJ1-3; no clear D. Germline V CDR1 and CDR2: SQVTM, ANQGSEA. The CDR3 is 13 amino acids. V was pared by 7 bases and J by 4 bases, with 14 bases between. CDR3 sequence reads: CSANAGGGNTIYF. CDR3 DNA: TGCAGCGCCAACGCGGGAGGAGGAAACACCATATATTTT.

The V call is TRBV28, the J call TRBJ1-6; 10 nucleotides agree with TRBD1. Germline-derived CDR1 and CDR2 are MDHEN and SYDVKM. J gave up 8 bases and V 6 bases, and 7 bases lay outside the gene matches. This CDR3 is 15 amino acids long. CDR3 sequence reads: CASSLDRGSYSPLHF. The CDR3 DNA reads TGTGCCAGCAGCCTGGACAGGGGGTCTTATTCACCCCTCCACTTT.

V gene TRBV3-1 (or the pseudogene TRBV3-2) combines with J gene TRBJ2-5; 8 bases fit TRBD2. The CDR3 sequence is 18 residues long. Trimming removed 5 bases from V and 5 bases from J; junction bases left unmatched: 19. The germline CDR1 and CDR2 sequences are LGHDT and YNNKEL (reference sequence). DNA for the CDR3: TGTGCCAGCAGCAAAGGACGGGGGGGCCGTTTTGGGTATGAGACCCAGTACTTC. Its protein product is CASSKGRGGRFGYETQYF.

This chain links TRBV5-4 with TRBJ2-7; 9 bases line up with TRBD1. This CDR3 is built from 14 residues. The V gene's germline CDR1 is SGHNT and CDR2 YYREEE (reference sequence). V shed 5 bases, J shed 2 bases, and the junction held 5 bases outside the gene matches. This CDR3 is CASRAGTGPYEQYF. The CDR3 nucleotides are TGTGCCAGCAGGGCCGGGACAGGGCCCTACGAGCAGTACTTC.

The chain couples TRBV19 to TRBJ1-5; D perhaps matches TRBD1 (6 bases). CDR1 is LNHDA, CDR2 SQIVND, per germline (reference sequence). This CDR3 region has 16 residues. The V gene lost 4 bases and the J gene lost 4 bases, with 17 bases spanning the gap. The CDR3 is CASSKRGGTSNQPQHF. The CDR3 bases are TGTGCCAGTAGTAAAAGGGGGGGGACTTCTAATCAGCCCCAGCATTTT.

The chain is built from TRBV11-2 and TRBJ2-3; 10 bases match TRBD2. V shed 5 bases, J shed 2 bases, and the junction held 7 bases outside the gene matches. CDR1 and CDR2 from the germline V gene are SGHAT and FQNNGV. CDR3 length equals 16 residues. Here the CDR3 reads CASSLNSGGITDTQYF. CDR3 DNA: TGTGCCAGCAGCCTGAATAGCGGGGGGATCACAGATACGCAGTATTTT.

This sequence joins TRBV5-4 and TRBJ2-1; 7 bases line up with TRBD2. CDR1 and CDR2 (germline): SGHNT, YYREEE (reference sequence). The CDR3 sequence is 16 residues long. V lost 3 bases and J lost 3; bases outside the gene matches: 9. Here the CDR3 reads CASSSKAGPNYNEQFF. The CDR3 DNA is TGTGCCAGCAGCTCTAAAGCGGGACCAAACTACAATGAGCAGTTCTTC.